The source of this T cell receptor beta chain is a study of blood T cell repertoires in COVID-19. About the research overall: Material from acute and convalescent COVID-19 was sourced from the United States, Italy and Spain. In each case, the material was cDNA or gDNA derived from T cells, B-cell-depleted T cells, or PBMCs.

Trimming pared 7 bases from V and 0 bases from J, leaving 16 bases between. The V gene's germline CDR1 is LGHNA and CDR2 YNFKEQ. The CDR3 has 16 amino acids. As originally analysed: Estimation of nucleated cell counts was performed using reference gene primer amplification. Here immunoSEQ multiplex PCR was the method, and the copy in TCRdb shows in-frame clones only, minus some. Clone size and V and J calls were adopted from that table, with D and trimming inferred from the DNA. The sample has approximately 100,000 clones, roughly 80% seen once. This chain uses TRBV4-2 with TRBJ1-3; possible D gene TRBD1, 5 bases. The source is a woman aged 60-70 years with acute or convalescent COVID-19. Sequences were obtained from peripheral blood. The CDR3 DNA sequence: TGTGCCAGCACCCTAAGTCAGGGAAACTCTGGAAACACCATATATTTT. Its translation is CASTLSQGNSGNTIYF.